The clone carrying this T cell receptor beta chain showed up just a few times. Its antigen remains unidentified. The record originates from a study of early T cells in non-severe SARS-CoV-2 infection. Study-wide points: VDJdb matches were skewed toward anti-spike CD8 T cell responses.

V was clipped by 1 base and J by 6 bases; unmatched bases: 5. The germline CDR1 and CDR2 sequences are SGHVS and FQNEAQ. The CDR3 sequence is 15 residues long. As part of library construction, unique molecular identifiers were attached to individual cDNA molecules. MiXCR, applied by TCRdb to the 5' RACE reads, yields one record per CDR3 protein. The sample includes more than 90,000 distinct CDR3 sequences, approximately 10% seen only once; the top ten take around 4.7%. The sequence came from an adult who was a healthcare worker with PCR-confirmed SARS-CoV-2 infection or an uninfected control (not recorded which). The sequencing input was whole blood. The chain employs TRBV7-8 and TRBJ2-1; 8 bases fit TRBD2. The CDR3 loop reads CASSLEGTRGNEQFF. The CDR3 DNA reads TGTGCCAGCAGCTTAGAAGGGACTAGGGGCAATGAGCAGTTCTTC.